The 12 T cell receptor beta chains below all came from one sample that was sequenced in a study of cytomegalovirus exposure and HLA in healthy donors. PCR was performed using 60 Vbeta and 13 Jbeta primers. TCRdb's copy holds only in-frame clones and misses some; the assay was immunoSEQ multiplex PCR. Found here are hundreds of thousands of clones, under 80% of them singletons; the top ten hold approximately 0.22%. Input material: PBMCs. These TCRs come from a girl between 2 and 10 years old in good health and CMV-seronegative.

The chain couples TRBV5-1 to TRBJ2-5, with TRBD1 matching 7 bases. With 4 bases clipped from V and 2 bases from J, the junction kept 8 bases outside the gene matches. The length of the CDR3 is 15 residues. CDR1 SGHRS and CDR2 YFSETQ come from the germline V gene. CDR3 coding DNA: TGCGCCAGCAGCATCGCTCGGGGACAGCAAGAGACCCAGTACTTC. This encodes CASSIARGQQETQYF. The variable domain in full, completed from reference TRBV5-1 and TRBJ2-5, reads KAGVTQTPRYLIKTRGQQVTLSCSPISGHRSVSWYQQTPGQGLQFLFEYFSETQRNKGNFPGRFSGRQFSNSRSEMNVSTLELGDSALYLCASSIARGQQETQYFGPGTRLLVL.

This clone appeared a single time. The genes are TRBV29-1 and TRBJ1-4; 7 bases match TRBD1. V lost 5 bases, J lost 3 bases, and 6 bases stayed unmatched. Germline V gene sequence: CDR1 SQVTM, CDR2 ANQGSEA. The CDR3 covers 14 residues. CDR3 DNA: TGCAGCGTTCGTTTGGGACAGCCTAATGAAAAACTGTTTTTT. Protein product: CSVRLGQPNEKLFF.

The chain couples TRBV27 to TRBJ2-7, with 8 nucleotides matching TRBD2. The ends lost 3 bases at V and 7 bases at J; junction bases unmatched: 8. Germline V CDR1 and CDR2: MNHEY, SMNVEV (reference sequence). The CDR3 covers 14 residues. CDR3 protein: CASSFGSGGGEQYF. The CDR3 region has the DNA TGTGCCAGCAGTTTCGGTTCGGGAGGGGGTGAGCAGTACTTC.

The chain recombines TRBV19 with TRBJ2-1, with 7 bases lining up with TRBD1. The germline V gene encodes CDR1 LNHDA and CDR2 SQIVND (reference sequence). The junction had 5 bases not matched to a gene; V was cut back by 5 bases and J by 4 bases. The CDR3 is made up of 14 amino acids. CDR3 DNA: TGTGCCAGTAGTCCCGGGACAGTTTACAATGAGCAGTTCTTC. Translated: CASSPGTVYNEQFF.

CDR3 in DNA: TGCAGCGCAGAACAACCGAACACTGAAGCTTTCTTT. Residues: CSAEQPNTEAFF. The gene calls are TRBV29-1 and TRBJ1-1; D is unresolved. Germline-derived CDR1 and CDR2 are SQVTM and ANQGSEA. The CDR3 totals 12 residues. Trimming removed 7 bases at V and 1 base at J, with 10 bases between.

J is TRBJ2-5 and V is TRBV5-6; D gene unclear. This CDR3 has 13 amino acids. V shed 0 bases and J shed 5 bases, with 8 bases lying between them. CDR1 SGHDT and CDR2 YYEEEE come from the germline V gene. CDR3 region: CASSLGVPETQYF. As DNA, the CDR3 is TGTGCCAGCAGCTTGGGAGTCCCTGAGACCCAGTACTTC.

V and J are TRBV6-5 and TRBJ2-1, with D possibly being TRBD2 (5 bases). Per the germline V gene, CDR1 is MNHEY and CDR2 is SVGAGI. The V and J ends lost 11 bases and 5 bases respectively, with 10 bases between them. CDR3 length equals 11 residues. The CDR3 bases are TGTGCCGGAGGACGCGACAATGAGCAGTTCTTC. Translating it yields CAGGRDNEQFF.

This clone is a singleton in its sample. J is TRBJ1-3 and V is TRBV6-6; D is undetermined. This CDR3 spans 14 amino acids. Germline V gene sequence: CDR1 MNHNY, CDR2 SVGAGI (reference sequence). The V end was cut by 5 bases, the J end by 0 bases, with 8 bases between. CDR3: CASSAGSSGNTIYF. As DNA, the CDR3 is TGTGCCAGCAGTGCGGGGTCCTCTGGAAACACCATATATTTT.

The chain uses TRBV18 and TRBJ2-5; the D gene is possibly TRBD2 (5 bases). In germline, CDR1 is KGHSH, CDR2 LQKENI. The CDR3 is 14 amino acids. With 2 bases removed from V and 3 bases from J, the gap between germline ends came to 10 bases. The CDR3 bases are TGTGCCAGCTCACCAACCGGACTTAAAGAGACCCAGTACTTC. Protein product: CASSPTGLKETQYF.

The chain couples TRBV5-6 to TRBJ2-3; D is uncertain. Germline CDR1 and CDR2: SGHDT and YYEEEE. There are 14 residues in the CDR3. Deletions cut 7 bases from V and 1 base from J, with 13 bases between. In DNA, the CDR3 is TGTGCCAGCCTCCCTAGTACCCGCACAGATACGCAGTATTTT. As protein: CASLPSTRTDTQYF.

In its sample, this clone was seen once. A junction boundary mismatches the germline segment, possibly from a read error. The gene calls are TRBV10-3 and TRBJ2-7; 10 positions match TRBD1. The CDR3 totals 12 residues. CDR1 and CDR2 from the germline V gene are ENHRY and SYGVKD. In DNA form, the CDR3 reads TGTGCCATCAGTGCAGGTGACAGGGGGCAGGACTTC. Translating it yields CAISAGDRGQDF.

This clone was seen a handful of times. This chain links TRBV12-5 with TRBJ1-5; D is undetermined. Germline values: CDR1 LGHNT, CDR2 FRNRAP. This CDR3 comprises 14 residues. The germline V and J ends were trimmed by 5 bases and 7 bases, with 15 bases remaining between them. The CDR3 spells CASGPGGLGQPQHF. CDR3 nucleotides: TGTGCTAGTGGTCCGGGAGGGTTGGGCCAGCCCCAGCATTTT. Variable domain in full (rest from reference TRBV12-5 and TRBJ1-5): DARVTQTPRHKVTEMGQEVTMRCQPILGHNTVFWYRQTMMQGLELLAYFRNRAPLDDSGMPKDRFSAEMPDATLATLKIQPSEPRDSAVYFCASGPGGLGQPQHFGDGTRLSIL.